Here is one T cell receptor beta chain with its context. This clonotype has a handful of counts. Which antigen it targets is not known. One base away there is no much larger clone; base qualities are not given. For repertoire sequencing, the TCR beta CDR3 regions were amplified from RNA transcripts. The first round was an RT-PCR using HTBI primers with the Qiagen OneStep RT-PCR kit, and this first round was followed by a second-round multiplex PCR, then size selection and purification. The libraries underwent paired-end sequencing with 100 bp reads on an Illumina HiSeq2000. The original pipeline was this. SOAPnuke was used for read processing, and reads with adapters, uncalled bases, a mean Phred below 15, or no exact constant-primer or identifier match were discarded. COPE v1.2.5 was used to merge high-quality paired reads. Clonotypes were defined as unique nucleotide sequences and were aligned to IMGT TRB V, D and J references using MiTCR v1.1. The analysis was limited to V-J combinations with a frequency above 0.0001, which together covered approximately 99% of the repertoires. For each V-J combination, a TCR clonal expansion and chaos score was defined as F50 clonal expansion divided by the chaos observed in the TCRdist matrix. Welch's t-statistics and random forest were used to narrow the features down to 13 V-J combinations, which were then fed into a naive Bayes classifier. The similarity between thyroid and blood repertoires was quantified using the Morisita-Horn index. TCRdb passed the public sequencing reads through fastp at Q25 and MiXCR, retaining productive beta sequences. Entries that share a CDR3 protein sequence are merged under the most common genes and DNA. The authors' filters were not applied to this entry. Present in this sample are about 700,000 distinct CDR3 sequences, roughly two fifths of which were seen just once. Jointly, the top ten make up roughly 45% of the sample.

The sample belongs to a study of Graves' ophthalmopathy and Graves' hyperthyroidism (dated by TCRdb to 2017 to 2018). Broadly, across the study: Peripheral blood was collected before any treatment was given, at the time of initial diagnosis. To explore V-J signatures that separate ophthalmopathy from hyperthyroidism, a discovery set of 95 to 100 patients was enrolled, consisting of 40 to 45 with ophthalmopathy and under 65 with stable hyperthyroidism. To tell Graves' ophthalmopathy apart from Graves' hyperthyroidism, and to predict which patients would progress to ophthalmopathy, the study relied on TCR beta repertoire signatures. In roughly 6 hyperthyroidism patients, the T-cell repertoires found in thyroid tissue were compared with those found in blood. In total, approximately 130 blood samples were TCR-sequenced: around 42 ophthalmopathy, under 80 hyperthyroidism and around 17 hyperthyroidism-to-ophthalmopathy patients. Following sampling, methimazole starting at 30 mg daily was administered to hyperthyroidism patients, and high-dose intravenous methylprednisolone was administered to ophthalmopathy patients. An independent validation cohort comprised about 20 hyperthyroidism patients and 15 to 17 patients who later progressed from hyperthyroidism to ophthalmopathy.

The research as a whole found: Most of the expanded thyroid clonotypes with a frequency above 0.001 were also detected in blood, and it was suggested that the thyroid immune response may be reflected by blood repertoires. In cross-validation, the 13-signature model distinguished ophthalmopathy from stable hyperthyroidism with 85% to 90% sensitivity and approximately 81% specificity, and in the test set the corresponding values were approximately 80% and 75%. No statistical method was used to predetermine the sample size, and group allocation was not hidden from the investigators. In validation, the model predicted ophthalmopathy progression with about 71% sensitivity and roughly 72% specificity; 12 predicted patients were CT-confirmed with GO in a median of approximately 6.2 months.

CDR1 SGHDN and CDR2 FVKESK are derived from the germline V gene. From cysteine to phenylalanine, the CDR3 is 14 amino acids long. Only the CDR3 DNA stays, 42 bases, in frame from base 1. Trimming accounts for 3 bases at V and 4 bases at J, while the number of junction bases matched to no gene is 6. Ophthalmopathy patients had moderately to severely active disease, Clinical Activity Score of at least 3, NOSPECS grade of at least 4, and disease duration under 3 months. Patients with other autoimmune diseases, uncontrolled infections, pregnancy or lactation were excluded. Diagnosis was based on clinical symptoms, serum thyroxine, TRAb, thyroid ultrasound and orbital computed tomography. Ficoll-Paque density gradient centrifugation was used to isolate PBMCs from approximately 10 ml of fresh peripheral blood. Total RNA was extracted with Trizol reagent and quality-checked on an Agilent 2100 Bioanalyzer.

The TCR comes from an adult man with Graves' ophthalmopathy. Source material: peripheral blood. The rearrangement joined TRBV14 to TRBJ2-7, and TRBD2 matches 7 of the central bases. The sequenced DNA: TGTGCCAGCAGCCATGGCGGGAGATTGTACGAGCAGTACTTC. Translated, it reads CASSHGGRLYEQYF. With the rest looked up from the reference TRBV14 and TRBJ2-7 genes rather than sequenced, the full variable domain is EAGVTQFPSHSVIEKGQTVTLRCDPISGHDNLYWYRRVMGKEIKFLLHFVKESKQDESGMPNNRFLAERTGGTYSTLKVQPAELEDSGVYFCASSHGGRLYEQYFGPGTRLTVT.